These 31 T cell receptor beta chains were sequenced from one sample in a study of human T cells and chemical hapten exposure. TCRdb re-analysed the RACE reads in MiXCR, keeping a single row per CDR3 protein. The repertoire has around 190,000 distinct CDR3 sequences, around 24% of them found once; the top ten carry about 7%. As for time point: patch test 1, 2 weeks after DPC sensitization. Documented treatment: therapeutic diphenylcyclopropenone sensitization with weekly scalp DPC. This specimen consisted of whole blood, obtained in connection with sensitization to the hapten diphenylcyclopropenone (DPC). The receptor set was obtained from a woman in her fifties or sixties with alopecia areata. Some clones in this sample may be carry-over from other donors' samples.

This clonotype was seen more than once but under ten times. CDR3 region: CASSYSESPLHF. In nucleotides, the CDR3 is TGTGCCAGCAGTTACTCAGAATCACCCCTCCACTTT. The V gene is TRBV12-3 or TRBV12-4, the J gene TRBJ1-6; D is uncertain. The CDR3 loop spans 12 amino acids. Trimming stripped 4 bases from V and 10 bases from J, with 8 bases between.

The chain is built from TRBV29-1 and TRBJ1-1, with D perhaps TRBD1 (5 bases). This CDR3 is 16 amino acids long. CDR1 and CDR2 (germline): SQVTM, ANQGSEA. Trimming shortened V by 4 bases and J by 3 bases, and 21 bases separated the two germline ends. CDR3 in amino acids: CSVGGPRGRRDTEAFF. Here the CDR3 DNA reads TGCAGCGTTGGGGGTCCACGGGGCAGGAGGGACACTGAAGCTTTCTTT.

J is TRBJ2-3 and V is TRBV9; D perhaps matches TRBD1 (6 bases). The CDR3 covers 15 residues. V lost 4 bases and J lost 5, with 17 bases in between. Germline V lookup: CDR1 SGDLS, CDR2 YYNGEE. The CDR3 spells CASSQKGDGGDTQYF. CDR3 DNA: TGTGCCAGCAGCCAGAAGGGGGACGGTGGAGATACGCAGTATTTT.

The CDR3 coding sequence is TGTGCCACTAAACCAGGACAGTTTGAAAAACTGTTTTTT. It is translated as CATKPGQFEKLFF. The chain recombines TRBV19 with TRBJ1-4; D may be TRBD1 (6 bases). Deletions cut 10 bases from V and 7 bases from J, with 16 bases between. The CDR3 is 13 amino acids. Germline V gene data show CDR1 as LNHDA and CDR2 as SQIVND (reference sequence).

In its sample, this clonotype was seen a few times. This chain links TRBV3-1 with TRBJ2-1; 10 nucleotides line up with TRBD2. The V segment lost 5 bases and the J segment 6 bases; nucleotides outside the gene matches: 10. Germline CDR1 and CDR2: LGHDT and YNNKEL (reference sequence). The CDR3 length is 16 residues. The CDR3 is CASSIRTSGLVNEQFF. The CDR3 coding sequence is TGTGCCAGCAGCATCAGGACTAGCGGCCTAGTCAATGAGCAGTTCTTC.

The sample holds many counts of this clonotype. The chain carries TRBV3-1 and TRBJ1-5; TRBD1 matches at 8 bases. There are 15 residues in the CDR3. Germline assignment: CDR1 LGHDT and CDR2 YNNKEL (reference sequence). V was pared by 4 bases and J by 5 bases, with 7 bases of the junction left unmatched. CDR3 sequence: CASSRRTGPDQPQHF. CDR3 in DNA: TGTGCCAGCAGCCGCCGGACAGGGCCAGATCAGCCCCAGCATTTT. The full variable domain, with the rest looked up from reference TRBV3-1 and TRBJ1-5, is DTAVSQTPKYLVTQMGNDKSIKCEQNLGHDTMYWYKQDSKKFLKIMFSYNNKELIINETVPNRFSPKSPDKAHLNLHINSLELGDSAVYFCASSRRTGPDQPQHFGDGTRLSIL.

The genes are TRBV28 and TRBJ2-2, with unresolved D. Looked up from germline, CDR1 is MDHEN and CDR2 is SYDVKM. This CDR3 spans 16 amino acids. Trimming removed 10 bases at V and 0 bases at J, with 18 bases between. CDR3 DNA sequence: TGTGCCACCACCAGGTTTGAGGCAGCGAACACCGGGGAGCTGTTTTTT. Translating gives CATTRFEAANTGELFF.

The J gene is TRBJ2-3, the V gene TRBV20-1; D is possibly TRBD1 (6 bases). Per germline, CDR1 DFQATT and CDR2 SNEGSKA (reference sequence). Trimming removed 3 bases from V and 4 bases from J, with 17 bases in between. The CDR3 runs to 15 residues. The CDR3 sequence: CSARGLLTGSDTQYF. DNA of the CDR3: TGCAGTGCTAGGGGGCTCTTAACAGGGTCAGATACGCAGTATTTT.

Regarding this clonotype: A read error may explain this, as a much larger clone is one base away. V is TRBV5-1 and J is TRBJ2-1; 9 nucleotides match TRBD2. The CDR3 runs to 17 residues. Germline V gene lookup returns CDR1 SGHRS and CDR2 YFSETQ. In DNA form, the CDR3 reads TGCGTCAGCAGCGCGAGGCCTAGCGGGATTACCCAGGATGAGCAGTTCTTC. Protein sequence: CVSSARPSGITQDEQFF.

The CDR3 DNA is TGCAGTGCGGATTCCGGACGGGTTAGCAATGAGCAGTTCTTC. Protein: CSADSGRVSNEQFF. This rearrangement joins TRBV20-1 to TRBJ2-1; D is undetermined. The germline V gene encodes CDR1 DFQATT and CDR2 SNEGSKA (reference sequence). Trimming removed 6 bases from V and 6 bases from J, with 18 bases in between. The CDR3 sequence is 14 residues long.

This chain connects TRBV5-4 to TRBJ2-1, with a tentative D call TRBD1 (6 bases). V lost 2 bases and J lost 1, with 16 bases in between. Germline assignment: CDR1 SGHNT and CDR2 YYREEE (reference sequence). The CDR3 is 17 amino acids. CDR3 in DNA: TGTGCCAGCAGCTTCCCCCCGGGGCAGGGGTCCTACAATGAGCAGTTCTTC. Translated: CASSFPPGQGSYNEQFF. The full variable domain, in which reference TRBV5-4 and TRBJ2-1 provide the parts outside the CDR3, is ETGVTQSPTHLIKTRGQQVTLRCSSQSGHNTVSWYQQALGQGPQFIFQYYREEENGRGNFPPRFSGLQFPNYSSELNVNALELDDSALYLCASSFPPGQGSYNEQFFGPGTRLTVL.

This clonotype was seen more than once but under ten times. The chain joins TRBV29-1 to TRBJ2-1; tentatively, D is TRBD2 (6 bases). Germline V gene lookup returns CDR1 SQVTM and CDR2 ANQGSEA. The CDR3 has 13 amino acids. The V gene lost 3 bases and the J gene lost 7 bases, with 13 bases spanning the gap. The CDR3 loop reads CSVERGIVNEQFF. The CDR3 nucleotides read TGCAGCGTTGAGCGGGGTATTGTGAATGAGCAGTTCTTC.

Only a few counts were recorded for this clonotype. This chain joins TRBV2 and TRBJ2-5; D gene ambiguous. The CDR3 length is 13 residues. The germline CDR1 and CDR2 sequences are SNHLY and FYNNEI. Trimming shortened V by 7 bases and J by 2 bases, and 11 bases separated the two germline ends. The DNA of the CDR3 is TGTGCCAGCACGTTGCCGCAACAAGAGACCCAGTACTTC. This translates into CASTLPQQETQYF. The full variable domain, completed using reference TRBV2 and TRBJ2-5, is EPEVTQTPSHQVTQMGQEVILRCVPISNHLYFYWYRQILGQKVEFLVSFYNNEISEKSEIFDDQFSVERPDGSNFTLKIRSTKLEDSAMYFCASTLPQQETQYFGPGTRLLVL.

The chain joins TRBV29-1 to TRBJ1-1; tentative D call: TRBD1 (6 bases). CDR3 length: 14 amino acids. Per the germline V gene, CDR1 is SQVTM and CDR2 is ANQGSEA. V was pared by 6 bases and J by 0 bases, with 14 bases between. CDR3 residues: CSVIRGSMNTEAFF. The CDR3 nucleotides are TGCAGCGTGATCAGGGGTTCCATGAACACTGAAGCTTTCTTT.

This clonotype has only a few counts. The chain uses TRBV6-2 or TRBV6-3 and TRBJ2-1; the D gene could be TRBD1 or TRBD2 (5 bases each). Trimming shortened V by 9 bases and J by 4 bases, and 13 bases separated the two germline ends. The CDR3 covers 13 residues. From germline, CDR1 is MNHEY and CDR2 SVGEGT. Written as DNA, the CDR3 is TGTGCCAGTACGAGGGGACCGTACAATGAGCAGTTCTTC. It codes for CASTRGPYNEQFF.

The chain employs TRBV20-1 and TRBJ2-1; the D gene is possibly TRBD1 (5 bases). Germline V gene data show CDR1 as DFQATT and CDR2 as SNEGSKA (reference sequence). V shed 3 bases and J shed 0 bases, with 15 bases lying between them. The CDR3 is 16 residues long. The CDR3 is CSASELVGLSYNEQFF. Here the CDR3 DNA reads TGCAGTGCTAGTGAGCTAGTGGGGCTCTCCTACAATGAGCAGTTCTTC.

A few counts support this clonotype. This chain connects TRBV20-1 to TRBJ2-1; D uncertain. The CDR3 has 13 residues. In germline, CDR1 is DFQATT, CDR2 SNEGSKA (reference sequence). With 1 base removed from V and 7 bases from J, the gap between germline ends came to 11 bases. Here the CDR3 reads CSARGPSLNEQFF. CDR3 DNA: TGCAGTGCTAGAGGACCCAGCTTGAATGAGCAGTTCTTC.

In this sample, this clonotype turned up a few times. This chain uses TRBV11-2 with TRBJ2-3, with D unresolved. Germline CDR1 and CDR2: SGHAT and FQNNGV. Trimming stripped 1 base from V and 2 bases from J, with 7 bases between. The CDR3 is 14 amino acids. CDR3 loop: CASSLGRNTDTQYF. The CDR3 DNA follows: TGTGCCAGCAGCTTAGGTCGGAACACAGATACGCAGTATTTT. The whole variable domain, filled in from reference TRBV11-2 and TRBJ2-3, reads EAGVAQSPRYKIIEKRQSVAFWCNPISGHATLYWYQQILGQGPKLLIQFQNNGVVDDSQLPKDRFSAERLKGVDSTLKIQPAKLEDSAVYLCASSLGRNTDTQYFGPGTRLTVL.

The CDR3 loop is CASSEGRGSYEQYF. The CDR3, as DNA: TGTGCCAGCAGTGAGGGACGGGGATCCTACGAGCAGTACTTC. This chain links TRBV27 with TRBJ2-7; D is tentatively TRBD1 or TRBD2 (5 bases each). CDR3 size: 14 residues. Germline CDR1 reads MNHEY; CDR2 reads SMNVEV (reference sequence). V lost 5 bases and J 1 base, leaving 12 bases between the germline ends.

This clonotype was seen a handful of times. This CDR3 is CASRKSALADSYEQYF. Here the CDR3 DNA reads TGTGCCAGCAGGAAATCAGCGCTGGCGGACTCCTACGAGCAGTACTTC. This rearrangement joins TRBV2 to TRBJ2-7; no firm D call. The CDR3 extends over 16 amino acids. V dropped 6 bases and J dropped 0 bases, with 18 bases sitting between them. Germline V gene data show CDR1 as SNHLY and CDR2 as FYNNEI.

This rearrangement joins TRBV2 to TRBJ1-1; the D is unclear. V was cut by 8 bases and J by 8 bases, with 3 bases left in between. This CDR3 comprises 8 residues. The germline V gene encodes CDR1 SNHLY and CDR2 FYNNEI. CDR3 nucleotides: TGTGCCAGCGGGGAAGCTTTCTTT. Residues: CASGEAFF.

This sequence joins TRBV7-3 and TRBJ2-5; 13 bases are a match to TRBD2. Germline CDR1 reads SGHTA; CDR2 reads FQGTGA. V lost 5 bases and J lost 1; bases outside the gene matches: 4. The CDR3 spans 16 residues. In DNA, the CDR3 is TGTGCCAGCAGCGAACTAGCGGGAGGGTTCCAAGAGACCCAGTACTTC. This codes for CASSELAGGFQETQYF.

This clonotype has just a few counts. The V gene is TRBV28, the J gene TRBJ1-5; TRBD1 aligns across 9 bases. Germline CDR1 reads MDHEN; CDR2 reads SYDVKM. The CDR3 spans 15 residues. Trimming at V came to 5 bases and at J to 5 bases, leaving 7 bases not matched to a gene. CDR3 residues: CASSNTGQGYQPQHF. CDR3 bases: TGTGCCAGCAGTAATACGGGACAGGGTTATCAGCCCCAGCATTTT.

A few counts support this clonotype. CDR3 protein: CASSFWWEQETQYF. In nucleotides, the CDR3 is TGTGCCAGCAGCTTTTGGTGGGAGCAAGAGACCCAGTACTTC. The V and J genes are TRBV7-9 and TRBJ2-5, with D perhaps TRBD2 (5 bases). The V gene lost 3 bases and the J gene lost 2 bases, with 10 bases spanning the gap. CDR3 length equals 14 residues. Germline CDR1 is SEHNR and CDR2 is FQNEAQ (reference sequence).

The chain links TRBV29-1 to TRBJ2-7, with TRBD1 identical over 9 bases. The CDR3 consists of 12 residues. Trimming removed 5 bases from V and 5 bases from J; junction bases left unmatched: 4. The germline CDR1 and CDR2 sequences are SQVTM and ANQGSEA. This CDR3 reads CSVPGQGNEQYF. CDR3 sequence (DNA): TGCAGCGTTCCGGGACAGGGAAACGAGCAGTACTTC.

There are a few counts of this clonotype. The V gene is TRBV20-1, the J gene TRBJ2-6; the D is unclear. CDR3 length: 15 residues. The germline V gene encodes CDR1 DFQATT and CDR2 SNEGSKA (reference sequence). Trimming left V 1 base short and J 0 bases short, with 7 bases between. CDR3 nucleotide sequence: TGCAGTGCTAGAGGGCAGGTCTCTGGGGCCAACGTCCTGACTTTC. Its protein is CSARGQVSGANVLTF.

This chain uses TRBV5-1 with TRBJ2-2, with D hard to call. Deletions cut 4 bases from V and 1 base from J, with 8 bases between. The CDR3 is 14 residues long. Per germline, CDR1 SGHRS and CDR2 YFSETQ. The CDR3 sequence is CASSPPVNTGELFF. CDR3 nucleotide sequence: TGCGCCAGCAGCCCACCCGTGAACACCGGGGAGCTGTTTTTT.

This chain uses TRBV2 with TRBJ1-2, with D perhaps TRBD1 (5 bases). CDR3 length: 14 amino acids. V was cut by 10 bases and J by 0 bases, with 15 bases left in between. The germline V gene has CDR1 SNHLY and CDR2 FYNNEI. Here the CDR3 reads CAMQLLGANYGYTF. In DNA, the CDR3 is TGTGCCATGCAACTATTAGGGGCTAACTATGGCTACACCTTC. Based on the CDR3 plus reference TRBV2 and TRBJ1-2, the full variable domain is EPEVTQTPSHQVTQMGQEVILRCVPISNHLYFYWYRQILGQKVEFLVSFYNNEISEKSEIFDDQFSVERPDGSNFTLKIRSTKLEDSAMYFCAMQLLGANYGYTFGSGTRLTVV.

The rearrangement joins TRBV4-2 to TRBJ2-2; TRBD1 aligns across 10 bases. The CDR3 contains 15 residues. CDR1 is LGHNA and CDR2 is YNFKEQ in the germline V gene. V lost 4 bases to trimming and J lost 8 bases; unmatched junction nucleotides: 7. The CDR3 sequence is CASSRYWDRGGELFF. CDR3 coding DNA: TGTGCCAGCAGCCGTTACTGGGACAGGGGAGGGGAGCTGTTTTTT.

The V and J genes are TRBV20-1 and TRBJ2-4; possible D gene TRBD1, 6 bases. Trimming cost V 6 bases and J 6 bases, with 18 bases left between them. Germline V lookup: CDR1 DFQATT, CDR2 SNEGSKA (reference sequence). The CDR3 runs to 14 residues. CDR3 sequence (DNA): TGCAGTGCAAACCGGGACACCGACCGAAACATTCAGTACTTC. Amino acid sequence: CSANRDTDRNIQYF.

The chain recombines TRBV7-9 with TRBJ2-7; D tentatively reads TRBD1 or TRBD2 (5 bases each). There are 12 residues in the CDR3. The germline V gene has CDR1 SEHNR and CDR2 FQNEAQ (reference sequence). The CDR3: CAGGPSPYEQYF. In nucleotides, the CDR3 is TGTGCTGGGGGACCTAGCCCCTACGAGCAGTACTTC. The variable domain in full, with the rest retrieved from reference TRBV7-9 and TRBJ2-7, is DTGVSQNPRHKITKRGQNVTFRCDPISEHNRLYWYRQTLGQGPEFLTYFQNEAQLEKSRLLSDRFSAERPKGSFSTLEIQRTEQGDSAMYLCAGGPSPYEQYFGPGTRLTVT.